One and the same sample provided the 13 T cell receptor beta chains below, sequenced in a study of blood T cell repertoires in COVID-19. Assay used: immunoSEQ multiplex PCR; TCRdb lists only in-frame clones, some missing. The sample includes about 53,000 clones, roughly nine tenths seen only once; the top ten take roughly 5%. The specimen was peripheral blood. These receptors all come from a man aged 55-75 years with active COVID-19.

The V and J genes are TRBV6-4 and TRBJ1-5; tentatively, D is TRBD1 (5 bases). Deletions cut 4 bases from V and 4 bases from J, with 8 bases between. Germline CDR1 and CDR2: MRHNA and SNTAGT. This CDR3 region has 13 residues. CDR3 bases: TGTGCCAGCAGTGTCAACAGGAATCAGCCCCAGCATTTT. Its protein product is CASSVNRNQPQHF.

The chain joins TRBV4-1 to TRBJ2-1; 10 bases fit TRBD1. The germline V gene has CDR1 MGHRA and CDR2 YSYEKL. Germline trimming cut 1 base from V and 7 bases from J; bases unmatched to any gene: 4. The CDR3 sequence is 15 residues long. In DNA, the CDR3 is TGCGCCAGCAGCCAAGGGGCGGGACAGGGGAATGAGCAGTTCTTC. Protein: CASSQGAGQGNEQFF.

The chain employs TRBV3-1 (or the pseudogene TRBV3-2) and TRBJ2-5; weak D call: TRBD2 (6 bases). V lost 0 bases and J lost 5, with 13 bases in between. The germline V gene has CDR1 LGHDT and CDR2 YNNKEL (reference sequence). The CDR3 is 15 amino acids. In nucleotides, the CDR3 is TGTGCCAGCAGCCAAGAGGGTCTAGCGCTGGAGACCCAGTACTTC. Encoded protein: CASSQEGLALETQYF.

This chain links TRBV28 with TRBJ2-2, with D perhaps TRBD2 (6 bases). The CDR3 covers 13 residues. With 6 bases removed from V and 2 bases from J, the gap between germline ends came to 7 bases. Germline loops: CDR1 MDHEN, CDR2 SYDVKM. The CDR3 DNA sequence: TGTGCCAGCAGCGGGGGTAACACCGGGGAGCTGTTTTTT. Its translation is CASSGGNTGELFF.

The chain combines TRBV5-6 with TRBJ1-2, with D perhaps TRBD1 (6 bases). The CDR3 is 14 amino acids. Germline V CDR1 and CDR2: SGHDT, YYEEEE. V was pared by 4 bases and J by 8 bases, with 18 bases between. The CDR3 reads CASSENRVKRGYTF. Written as DNA, the CDR3 is TGTGCCAGCAGCGAAAACAGGGTCAAGAGAGGCTACACCTTC.

V usage is TRBV5-8 and J usage is TRBJ2-5; D might be TRBD2 (7 bases). V lost 4 bases, J lost 6 bases, and 13 bases lay in between. This CDR3 spans 13 amino acids. Germline-derived CDR1 and CDR2 are SGHTS and YDEGEE. Here the CDR3 reads CASSQGRAKTQYF. DNA of the CDR3: TGTGCCAGCAGCCAGGGGAGGGCGAAGACCCAGTACTTC.

The chain carries TRBV25-1 and TRBJ1-6, with D hard to call. CDR1 MGHDK and CDR2 SYGVNS come from the germline V gene. Trimming stripped 3 bases from V and 0 bases from J, with 12 bases between. CDR3 length: 17 amino acids. The CDR3 nucleotides are TGTGCCAGCAGTGACGCGAGGCAAAGCTCCTATAATTCACCCCTCCACTTT. Encoded protein: CASSDARQSSYNSPLHF.

The CDR3 protein is CASSSTGRGGYGYTF. The DNA for the CDR3 is TGCGCCAGCAGCTCGACAGGCAGAGGTGGCTATGGCTACACCTTC. The J gene is TRBJ1-2, the V gene TRBV5-1, with D possibly matching TRBD1 (6 bases). V lost 3 bases, J lost 4 bases, and 16 bases lay in between. CDR3 length equals 15 residues. Germline lookup yields CDR1 SGHRS and CDR2 YFSETQ.

V usage is TRBV7-2 and J usage is TRBJ2-2; D is ambiguous. Between the trimmed V and J ends, which lost 5 bases and 0 bases, there was a span of 10 bases. CDR1 is SGHTA, CDR2 FQGNSA, per germline. The CDR3 length is 15 residues. The CDR3 DNA reads TGTGCCAGCAGCCCGTTCTCTACGAACACCGGGGAGCTGTTTTTT. Protein product: CASSPFSTNTGELFF. Full variable domain (remainder filled in from reference TRBV7-2 and TRBJ2-2): GAGVSQSPSNKVTEKGKDVELRCDPISGHTALYWYRQSLGQGLEFLIYFQGNSAPDKSGLPSDRFSAERTGGSVSTLTIQRTQQEDSAVYLCASSPFSTNTGELFFGEGSRLTVL.

The chain couples TRBV4-1 to TRBJ1-5, with unresolved D. V was cut by 0 bases and J by 3 bases, with 12 bases left in between. This CDR3 is built from 16 residues. Germline values: CDR1 MGHRA, CDR2 YSYEKL. The CDR3 DNA follows: TGCGCCAGCAGCCAAGAAGCCAGGTCAACCAATCAGCCCCAGCATTTT. Its translation: CASSQEARSTNQPQHF.

The chain combines TRBV21-1 with TRBJ2-7; TRBD2 reflects the table's D call only, with no check against the DNA. TRBV21-1 corresponds to a pseudogene. The CDR3 is 11 amino acids. The CDR3 sequence is CSRIGLYEQYF. The CDR3 DNA follows: TGTAGTAGAATTGGACTGTACGAGCAGTACTTC.

This clone is termed medium-sized. The V and J genes are TRBV4-3 and TRBJ1-1; TRBD1 might be the D (5 bases). CDR3 length equals 15 residues. CDR1 is LGHNA and CDR2 is YSLEER in the germline V gene. V lost 0 bases to trimming and J lost 6 bases, with 14 bases between them. CDR3 coding DNA: TGCGCCAGCAGCCAAGATTCCGGGGGGTTCGCTGAAGCTTTCTTT. Translated, it gives CASSQDSGGFAEAFF.

The rearrangement uses TRBV6-5 and TRBJ2-5; TRBD1 matches at 7 bases. The CDR3 loop spans 12 amino acids. J was trimmed by 4 bases and V by 7 bases; bases with no gene match: 3. Germline values: CDR1 MNHEY, CDR2 SVGAGI. CDR3 sequence reads: CASKTGRETQYF. DNA of the CDR3: TGTGCCAGCAAGACAGGGAGAGAGACCCAGTACTTC.